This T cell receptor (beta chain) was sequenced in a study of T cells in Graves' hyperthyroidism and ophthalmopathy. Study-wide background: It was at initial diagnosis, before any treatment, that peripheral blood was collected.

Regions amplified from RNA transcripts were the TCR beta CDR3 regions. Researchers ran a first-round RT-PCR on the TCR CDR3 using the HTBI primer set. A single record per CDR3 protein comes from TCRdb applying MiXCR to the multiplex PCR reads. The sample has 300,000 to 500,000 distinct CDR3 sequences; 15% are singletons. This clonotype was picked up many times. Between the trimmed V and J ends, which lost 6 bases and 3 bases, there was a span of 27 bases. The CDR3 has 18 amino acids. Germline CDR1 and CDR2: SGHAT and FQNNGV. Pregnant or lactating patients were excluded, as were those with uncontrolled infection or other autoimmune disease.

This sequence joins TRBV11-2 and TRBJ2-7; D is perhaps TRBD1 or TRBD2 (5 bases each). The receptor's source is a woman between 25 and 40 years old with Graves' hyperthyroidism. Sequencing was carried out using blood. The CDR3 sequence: CASSFYAGATLPLYEQYF. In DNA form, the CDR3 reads TGTGCCAGCAGTTTTTACGCCGGGGCTACCCTCCCCCTCTACGAGCAGTACTTC.